A single sample gave rise to the 20 T cell receptor beta chains below, sequenced in a study of chemoradiotherapy in HPV16-positive cancers. TCRdb keeps only in-frame clones here, not all; method: immunoSEQ multiplex PCR. The top ten hold around 4.9% of the sample, which has approximately 19,000 clones, around 88% seen once. The sample consisted of blood, taken from a patient who underwent chemoradiotherapy. Receptors originate from a human donor with HPV-associated anogenital cancer.

The chain joins TRBV11-2 to TRBJ2-7; 14 bases are shared with TRBD2. V shed 4 bases, J shed 3 bases, and the junction held 8 bases outside the gene matches. Germline assignment: CDR1 SGHAT and CDR2 FQNNGV. This CDR3 has 17 amino acids. This CDR3 is CASSSGRGLAGDYEQYF. The CDR3 region has the DNA TGTGCCAGCAGCTCGGGGCGGGGACTAGCGGGGGACTACGAGCAGTACTTC.

The genes are TRBV27 and TRBJ2-7, with D possibly matching TRBD2 (5 bases). The CDR3 runs to 15 residues. Trimming cost V 5 bases and J 7 bases, with 21 bases left between them. CDR1 and CDR2 from the germline V gene are MNHEY and SMNVEV (reference sequence). The CDR3 coding sequence is TGTGCCAGCAGTCCCCTCGGGGTGGCCGGAAGGGAGCAGTACTTC. It specifies CASSPLGVAGREQYF.

This chain connects TRBV2 to TRBJ2-3; a possible D gene is TRBD2 (5 bases). The CDR3 has 14 residues. The V and J ends lost 5 bases and 4 bases respectively, with 13 bases between them. Germline V gene sequence: CDR1 SNHLY, CDR2 FYNNEI. This chain's CDR3 is CASSRGLDPDTQYF. The DNA for the CDR3 is TGTGCCAGCAGTCGCGGGCTAGACCCAGATACGCAGTATTTT. Filled out from reference TRBV2 and TRBJ2-3, the complete variable domain reads EPEVTQTPSHQVTQMGQEVILRCVPISNHLYFYWYRQILGQKVEFLVSFYNNEISEKSEIFDDQFSVERPDGSNFTLKIRSTKLEDSAMYFCASSRGLDPDTQYFGPGTRLTVL.

The rearrangement links TRBV7-9 to TRBJ1-2, with D maybe TRBD1 (5 bases). This CDR3 is 12 amino acids long. Germline CDR1 and CDR2: SEHNR and FQNEAQ (reference sequence). Trimming removed 5 bases from V and 5 bases from J, with 9 bases in between. CDR3 loop: CASSRDFYGYTF. The CDR3 nucleotides read TGTGCCAGCAGCAGGGACTTTTATGGCTACACCTTC.

The rearrangement links TRBV5-4 to TRBJ2-1; TRBD1 might be the D (7 bases). The CDR3 runs to 16 residues. The germline CDR1 and CDR2 sequences are SGHNT and YYREEE (reference sequence). Trimming removed 1 base from V and 6 bases from J, with 17 bases in between. The CDR3 spells CASSLPRAGGTNEQFF. The CDR3 nucleotides read TGTGCCAGCAGCTTGCCGCGGGCAGGGGGGACCAATGAGCAGTTCTTC.

The chain has TRBV6-6 and TRBJ2-3; unclear D gene. Trimming removed 3 bases at V and 6 bases at J, with 4 bases between. The CDR3 runs to 11 residues. Germline loops: CDR1 MNHNY, CDR2 SVGAGI (reference sequence). DNA of the CDR3: TGTGCCAGCAGTTATGCGGATACGCAGTATTTT. It is translated as CASSYADTQYF.

The J gene is TRBJ2-6, the V gene TRBV4-3; a possible D gene is TRBD1 (6 bases). V lost 1 base and J 2 bases, leaving 9 bases between the germline ends. Germline CDR1 is LGHNA and CDR2 is YSLEER. CDR3 length: 16 amino acids. The DNA of the CDR3 is TGCGCCAGCAGCCAAGTAACAGGGACTGGGGCCAACGTCCTGACTTTC. It encodes CASSQVTGTGANVLTF.

The rearrangement uses TRBV6-5 and TRBJ2-5; perhaps TRBD2 as D (5 bases). The length of the CDR3 is 16 residues. Germline values: CDR1 MNHEY, CDR2 SVGAGI. The V gene lost 3 bases and the J gene lost 5 bases, with 19 bases spanning the gap. CDR3 bases: TGTGCCAGCAGTTATTTACCACGGCTAGCTGGTGAGACCCAGTACTTC. Translated: CASSYLPRLAGETQYF.

A note on this clone: The junction shows a germline mismatch at one end, possibly a read error. The chain recombines TRBV5-1 with TRBJ1-6; TRBD1 matches 11 bases. The CDR3 contains 18 residues. Germline CDR1 SGHRS, CDR2 YFSETQ. DNA for the CDR3: TGCGCCGGCAGCAGACTCCGGGACAGGGGGTCCTATAATTCACCCCTCCACTTT. This gives the protein CAGSRLRDRGSYNSPLHF.

The chain carries TRBV5-6 and TRBJ1-2; D remains ambiguous. Germline V gives CDR1 SGHDT, CDR2 YYEEEE. Deletions cut 1 base from V and 3 bases from J, with 4 bases between. This CDR3 region has 12 residues. The CDR3 DNA reads as TGTGCCAGCAGCTTGAGGGACTATGGCTACACCTTC. It encodes CASSLRDYGYTF.

This chain links TRBV5-4 with TRBJ2-7, with 7 bases identical to TRBD2. CDR1 and CDR2 (germline): SGHNT, YYREEE (reference sequence). V was pared by 0 bases and J by 3 bases, with 9 bases of the junction left unmatched. The CDR3 runs to 16 residues. The CDR3 is CASSLAGSGGIYEQYF. DNA of the CDR3: TGTGCCAGCAGCTTGGCCGGTTCGGGAGGAATCTACGAGCAGTACTTC.

This clone has a single count. The CDR3 DNA reads TGTGCCAGCAGCCCACAGCGGGGGACCACCGAGACCCAGTACTTC. It specifies CASSPQRGTTETQYF. The chain is built from TRBV6-6 and TRBJ2-5; 8 bases align to TRBD2. The trim removed 6 bases at V and 5 bases at J, leaving 11 bases unmatched. CDR1 is MNHNY and CDR2 is SVGAGI in the germline V gene (reference sequence). The CDR3 has 15 amino acids.

The chain is built from TRBV7-2 and TRBJ2-1; 10 bases agree with TRBD2. Germline V CDR1 and CDR2: SGHTA, FQGNSA. This CDR3 spans 16 amino acids. V lost 4 bases to trimming and J lost 7 bases; unmatched junction nucleotides: 10. The CDR3 is CASSYALAGVGNEQFF. Written as DNA, the CDR3 is TGTGCCAGCAGCTATGCTCTAGCGGGAGTAGGAAATGAGCAGTTCTTC. The variable domain in full, completed from reference TRBV7-2 and TRBJ2-1, reads GAGVSQSPSNKVTEKGKDVELRCDPISGHTALYWYRQSLGQGLEFLIYFQGNSAPDKSGLPSDRFSAERTGGSVSTLTIQRTQQEDSAVYLCASSYALAGVGNEQFFGPGTRLTVL.

The genes are TRBV5-1 and TRBJ1-5; tentatively, D is TRBD1 (6 bases). This CDR3 is 14 amino acids long. Trimming left V 4 bases short and J 7 bases short, with 15 bases between. In germline, CDR1 is SGHRS, CDR2 YFSETQ. The chain's CDR3 is CASSPFPGEQPQHF. The CDR3 DNA is TGCGCCAGCAGCCCCTTCCCAGGGGAACAGCCCCAGCATTTT. Based on the CDR3 plus reference TRBV5-1 and TRBJ1-5, the full variable domain is KAGVTQTPRYLIKTRGQQVTLSCSPISGHRSVSWYQQTPGQGLQFLFEYFSETQRNKGNFPGRFSGRQFSNSRSEMNVSTLELGDSALYLCASSPFPGEQPQHFGDGTRLSIL.

The rearrangement joins TRBV7-2 to TRBJ1-1, with no clear D. This CDR3 is built from 16 residues. CDR1 is SGHTA, CDR2 FQGNSA, per germline. V shed 5 bases and J shed 6 bases, with 22 bases lying between them. CDR3 DNA sequence: TGTGCCAGCAGCCCTCAAGGTCTTGGTGGTGGGGCTGAAGCTTTCTTT. It encodes CASSPQGLGGGAEAFF.

The J gene is TRBJ1-2, the V gene TRBV19; tentatively, D is TRBD1 (5 bases). Trimming removed 3 bases from V and 4 bases from J, with 15 bases in between. CDR3 length: 15 residues. The germline V gene encodes CDR1 LNHDA and CDR2 SQIVND (reference sequence). The chain's CDR3 is CASSIREGSGYGYTF. CDR3 bases: TGTGCCAGTAGTATCCGCGAGGGGTCGGGCTATGGCTACACCTTC.

This chain uses TRBV5-1 with TRBJ2-1; possible D gene TRBD1, 5 bases. Germline V gives CDR1 SGHRS, CDR2 YFSETQ. The CDR3 contains 13 residues. The V gene lost 0 bases and the J gene lost 5 bases, with 6 bases spanning the gap. CDR3 bases: TGCGCCAGCAGCTTGGACAGGAACAATGAGCAGTTCTTC. This gives the protein CASSLDRNNEQFF.

The chain combines TRBV9 with TRBJ2-3; D is unresolved. The V end was cut by 4 bases, the J end by 2 bases, with 11 bases between. Germline V gene lookup returns CDR1 SGDLS and CDR2 YYNGEE. This CDR3 comprises 14 residues. The CDR3 loop is CASSLGRSTDTQYF. The CDR3 DNA reads as TGTGCCAGCAGCTTGGGTAGATCCACAGATACGCAGTATTTT. Supplemented by reference TRBV9 and TRBJ2-3, the full variable domain reads DSGVTQTPKHLITATGQRVTLRCSPRSGDLSVYWYQQSLDQGLQFLIQYYNGEERAKGNILERFSAQQFPDLHSELNLSSLELGDSALYFCASSLGRSTDTQYFGPGTRLTVL.

The chain carries TRBV30 and TRBJ2-7; perhaps TRBD2 as D (6 bases). This CDR3 has 12 residues. Trimming took off 0 bases at V and 7 bases at J, with 10 bases between the two ends. Germline V gene sequence: CDR1 GTSNPN, CDR2 SVGIG (reference sequence). In nucleotides, the CDR3 is TGTGCCTGGAGTGTGTCTCGGGGGGAGCAGTACTTC. It specifies CAWSVSRGEQYF.

V usage is TRBV7-3 and J usage is TRBJ2-5; D is possibly TRBD1 (5 bases). V was cut by 2 bases and J by 1 base, with 17 bases left in between. This CDR3 comprises 17 residues. CDR1 and CDR2 from the germline V gene are SGHTA and FQGTGA. The chain's CDR3 is CASSLGPRTGVQETQYF. Written as DNA, the CDR3 is TGTGCCAGCAGCTTAGGTCCCCGCACAGGCGTCCAAGAGACCCAGTACTTC.